This T cell receptor (beta chain) was obtained from a study of cytomegalovirus exposure and HLA in healthy donors. As for this clone: Its specificity is not known.

General study points: The authors confirmed in vitro that a few CMV-associated chains were specific for CMV antigens. The listing of roughly 160 TCR beta chains classed them as cytomegalovirus-associated.

The repertoire was sequenced with immunoSEQ multiplex PCR; TCRdb's copy has only in-frame clones and lacks some. The data contain 300,000 to 400,000 clones, roughly 86% of them singletons. The receptor's source is a man aged 25-45 years in good health and CMV-seronegative. Input material: PBMCs.

The CDR3 nucleotides read TGTGCCAGCCGACGGGAACTCGAGAACACTGAAGCTTTCTTT. It codes for CASRRELENTEAFF. This sequence joins TRBV7-2 and TRBJ1-1, with D uncertain. Trimming removed 8 bases at V and 1 base at J, with 14 bases between. The CDR3 sequence is 14 residues long. Germline loops: CDR1 SGHTA, CDR2 FQGNSA.